These 30 T cell receptor beta chains originate from one sample sequenced in a study of T cells in Graves' hyperthyroidism and ophthalmopathy. Regions amplified from RNA transcripts were the TCR beta CDR3 regions. An initial round of RT-PCR targeting the TCR CDR3 relied on the HTBI primer set. TCRdb analysed the multiplex PCR reads with MiXCR anew, one entry per CDR3 protein. This sample carries hundreds of thousands of distinct CDR3 sequences, around 22% of them seen once, and the ten largest clones take around 11%. The sample was blood. These TCRs come from a woman younger than 45 with Graves' ophthalmopathy.

This clonotype showed up just a few times. A much larger clonotype is one base distant, so this may be a read error. The CDR3 is CASSSGRDSNQPQHF. CDR3 DNA sequence: TGTGCCAGCAGCTCGGGCCGGGACAGCAATCAGCCCCAGCATTTT. The J gene is TRBJ1-5, the V gene TRBV7-8, with D perhaps TRBD1 (5 bases). Trimming took off 4 bases at V and 1 base at J, with 11 bases between the two ends. This CDR3 comprises 15 residues. Germline loops: CDR1 SGHVS, CDR2 FQNEAQ.

This clonotype has more than one count but fewer than ten. The chain recombines TRBV24-1 with TRBJ2-5, with D tentatively TRBD1 (5 bases). Per germline, CDR1 KGHDR and CDR2 SFDVKD. V dropped 9 bases and J dropped 5 bases, with 18 bases sitting between them. The CDR3 contains 14 residues. The CDR3: CATEGFGHGETQYF. The CDR3 bases are TGTGCCACCGAAGGTTTTGGACACGGGGAGACCCAGTACTTC.

At least ten counts were recorded for this clonotype. The chain uses TRBV18 and TRBJ1-5, with a tentative D call TRBD1 (5 bases). Per the germline V gene, CDR1 is KGHSH and CDR2 is LQKENI. The V gene lost 3 bases and the J gene lost 0 bases, with 9 bases spanning the gap. There are 15 residues in the CDR3. In DNA, the CDR3 is TGTGCCAGCTCACCCGGGACCCCTAGCAATCAGCCCCAGCATTTT. Translation gives CASSPGTPSNQPQHF.

The table lists this clonotype with a count of one. The V gene is TRBV6-1, the J gene TRBJ2-2; TRBD1 or TRBD2 may be the D gene (5 bases each). CDR1 is MNHNS and CDR2 is SASEGT in the germline V gene. This CDR3 contains 15 residues. The V gene lost 4 bases and the J gene lost 4 bases, with 13 bases spanning the gap. CDR3 sequence: CASSARDGGTGELFF. The CDR3 DNA reads as TGTGCCAGCAGTGCGAGGGATGGGGGCACCGGGGAGCTGTTTTTT.

This chain uses TRBV28 with TRBJ2-5; 11 bases match TRBD2. The CDR3 runs 14 residues. Germline V gene sequence: CDR1 MDHEN, CDR2 SYDVKM. The junction had 4 bases not matched to a gene; V was cut back by 5 bases and J by 5 bases. For the CDR3, the DNA is TGTGCCAGCAGTCTTAGCGGGAGGGCGGAGACCCAGTACTTC. Protein product: CASSLSGRAETQYF. Supplemented by reference TRBV28 and TRBJ2-5, the full variable domain reads DVKVTQSSRYLVKRTGEKVFLECVQDMDHENMFWYRQDPGLGLRLIYFSYDVKMKEKGDIPEGYSVSREKKERFSLILESASTNQTSMYLCASSLSGRAETQYFGPGTRLLVL.

The chain combines TRBV5-1 with TRBJ2-5; 7 nucleotides line up with TRBD1. The V segment lost 5 bases and the J segment 3 bases; nucleotides outside the gene matches: 4. Germline CDR1 reads SGHRS; CDR2 reads YFSETQ. This CDR3 region has 13 residues. The chain's CDR3 is CASRGTAKETQYF. CDR3 nucleotides: TGCGCCAGCAGAGGGACAGCAAAAGAGACCCAGTACTTC.

The V gene is TRBV6-1, the J gene TRBJ1-2; 7 bases agree with TRBD1. The junction had 9 bases not matched to a gene; V was cut back by 7 bases and J by 7 bases. From germline, CDR1 is MNHNS and CDR2 SASEGT. The CDR3 is 13 residues long. The CDR3 loop is CASNDREGFGYTF. The DNA for the CDR3 is TGTGCCAGCAATGACAGGGAGGGGTTTGGCTACACCTTC.

This clonotype appeared many times. The genes are TRBV18 and TRBJ2-5, with 11 bases that match TRBD1. Trimming took 1 base from V and 5 from J; bases not matched to a gene: 3. The CDR3 contains 15 residues. Per germline, CDR1 KGHSH and CDR2 LQKENI. CDR3 loop: CASSPRRTGGETQYF. The CDR3 DNA follows: TGTGCCAGCTCACCACGCCGGACAGGGGGCGAGACCCAGTACTTC.

This clonotype came up many times. The chain carries TRBV7-8 and TRBJ2-2, with D tentatively TRBD1 (5 bases). Germline loops: CDR1 SGHVS, CDR2 FQNEAQ. Trimming left V 4 bases short and J 0 bases short, with 12 bases between. CDR3 length equals 16 residues. The DNA of the CDR3 is TGTGCCAGCAGCTCGCAGGGTGGGACGAACACCGGGGAGCTGTTTTTT. It encodes CASSSQGGTNTGELFF.

The table lists this clonotype with many counts. V usage is TRBV30 and J usage is TRBJ2-7; D is possibly TRBD1 (6 bases). The CDR3 contains 15 residues. Between the trimmed V and J ends, which lost 3 bases and 2 bases, there was a span of 17 bases. Germline values: CDR1 GTSNPN, CDR2 SVGIG (reference sequence). The CDR3 sequence: CAWRVTGANPYEQYF. CDR3 in DNA: TGTGCCTGGAGGGTGACAGGAGCCAACCCCTACGAGCAGTACTTC.

This clonotype has a count of ten or more. The V call is TRBV27, the J call TRBJ1-6, with D possibly being TRBD1 (5 bases). There are 13 residues in the CDR3. V was clipped by 2 bases and J by 8 bases, with 7 bases between them. Germline V gene lookup returns CDR1 MNHEY and CDR2 SMNVEV (reference sequence). This CDR3 is CASSLRGDSPLHF. The DNA of the CDR3 is TGTGCCAGCAGTTTAAGGGGCGATTCACCCCTCCACTTT.

The table lists this clonotype with many counts. This may arise from a read error, as a much more abundant clone is one base away. The CDR3 nucleotides are TGTGCCAGCGGGGCACTCGGCACAAAAGCTTTCTTT. This codes for CASGALGTKAFF. The chain uses TRBV12-3 or TRBV12-4 and TRBJ1-1, with D possibly matching TRBD1 (5 bases). V was trimmed by 8 bases and J by 9 bases, leaving 16 bases between them. CDR3 size: 12 residues.

The chain recombines TRBV3-1 with TRBJ2-7, with TRBD2 matching over 11 bases. The CDR3 spans 17 residues. Germline values: CDR1 LGHDT, CDR2 YNNKEL (reference sequence). V gave up 0 bases and J gave up 3 bases; unmatched junction bases: 7. CDR3 amino acids: CASSQDREGLAVYEQYF. The CDR3 bases are TGTGCCAGCAGCCAAGACAGGGAGGGACTAGCGGTCTACGAGCAGTACTTC.

There are many counts of this clonotype. V gene TRBV9 combines with J gene TRBJ2-7; D not certain. Germline CDR1 SGDLS, CDR2 YYNGEE. Trimming stripped 1 base from V and 0 bases from J, with 8 bases between. The CDR3 length is 14 residues. In DNA form, the CDR3 reads TGTGCCAGCAGCGTACGGCCCCACTCCTACGAGCAGTACTTC. This sequence encodes CASSVRPHSYEQYF.

In its sample, this clonotype was seen many times. The gene calls are TRBV5-1 and TRBJ2-7, with D tentatively TRBD2 (6 bases). CDR1 and CDR2 from the germline V gene are SGHRS and YFSETQ. The CDR3 length is 12 residues. V was pared by 4 bases and J by 3 bases, with 8 bases between. The CDR3 is CASSKGGYEQYF. For the CDR3, the DNA is TGCGCCAGCAGCAAGGGAGGCTACGAGCAGTACTTC.

This clonotype was counted at least ten times. Mismatch with germline at one junction end may stem from a read error. The chain carries TRBV6-5 and TRBJ2-5, with D hard to call. The length of the CDR3 is 14 residues. Germline CDR1 MNHEY, CDR2 SVGAGI. The CDR3 loop reads CASSYSYSPNPQYF. CDR3 nucleotide sequence: TGTGCCAGCAGTTACTCCTACTCCCCGAACCCCCAATACTTC.

This clonotype was detected ten times or more. V and J are TRBV29-1 and TRBJ1-5; 7 nucleotides agree with TRBD1. The CDR3 length is 13 residues. J gave up 5 bases and V 6 bases, and 7 bases lay outside the gene matches. Germline CDR1 SQVTM, CDR2 ANQGSEA. The CDR3, as DNA: TGCAGCGTCCGGGTTGACAGGGATCAGCCCCAGCATTTT. This codes for CSVRVDRDQPQHF.

This rearrangement joins TRBV20-1 to TRBJ2-4; D unresolved. The CDR3 contains 14 residues. With 5 bases removed from V and 1 base from J, the gap between germline ends came to 12 bases. Germline V gene data show CDR1 as DFQATT and CDR2 as SNEGSKA (reference sequence). The CDR3 coding sequence is TGCAGTGCTGTTCATCACTTGGCCAAAAACATTCAGTACTTC. It specifies CSAVHHLAKNIQYF.

The table lists this clonotype with many counts. The rearrangement links TRBV6-1 to TRBJ1-2; no definite D call. CDR3 length: 15 residues. Germline V gives CDR1 MNHNS, CDR2 SASEGT. Trimming removed 4 bases at V and 7 bases at J, with 19 bases between. CDR3 sequence (DNA): TGTGCCAGCAGTGCCCAAACCGGGAGCTTTATTGGCTACACCTTC. This encodes CASSAQTGSFIGYTF.

Many counts were recorded for this clonotype. This chain uses TRBV4-2 with TRBJ1-5; D unresolved. This CDR3 has 13 residues. V gave up 0 bases and J gave up 7 bases, with 7 bases separating them. CDR1 and CDR2 (germline): LGHNA, YNFKEQ. The CDR3 DNA reads as TGTGCCAGCAGCCAAGATGCAGGCCAGCCCCAGCATTTT. This gives the protein CASSQDAGQPQHF.

This clonotype was observed many times. The CDR3 sequence: CSARLQENTEAFF. The CDR3 DNA is TGCAGTGCTAGACTGCAGGAGAACACTGAAGCTTTCTTT. The chain has TRBV20-1 and TRBJ1-1; D call uncertain. The CDR3 length is 13 residues. Trimming removed 2 bases at V and 1 base at J, with 8 bases between. Germline V gene sequence: CDR1 DFQATT, CDR2 SNEGSKA (reference sequence).

This clonotype has at least ten counts. The rearrangement links TRBV11-2 to TRBJ1-2, with D possibly being TRBD1 (5 bases). The CDR3 has 13 amino acids. Per the germline V gene, CDR1 is SGHAT and CDR2 is FQNNGV. Trimming took off 6 bases at V and 8 bases at J, with 16 bases between the two ends. CDR3 in DNA: TGTGCCAGCAGTTTCACTCAGGGCACCGGCTACACCTTC. The encoded protein is CASSFTQGTGYTF.

The sample holds many counts of this clonotype. V gene TRBV20-1 combines with J gene TRBJ2-2; D is perhaps TRBD2 (5 bases). The CDR3 sequence is 13 residues long. The germline CDR1 and CDR2 sequences are DFQATT and SNEGSKA (reference sequence). The V and J ends lost 4 bases and 6 bases respectively, with 12 bases between them. The CDR3 protein is CSAKSEVAGELFF. The CDR3 coding sequence is TGCAGTGCTAAATCGGAGGTAGCCGGGGAGCTGTTTTTT.

This clonotype occurred many times. The chain is built from TRBV14 and TRBJ2-2; D may match TRBD1 or TRBD2 (6 bases each). Deletions cut 4 bases from V and 6 bases from J, with 15 bases between. The CDR3 contains 15 residues. The V gene's germline CDR1 is SGHDN and CDR2 FVKESK. CDR3 sequence reads: CASSPFGGGAGELFF. CDR3 DNA: TGTGCCAGCAGCCCCTTCGGAGGGGGAGCCGGGGAGCTGTTTTTT.

This clonotype was observed many times. The chain couples TRBV20-1 to TRBJ1-1; D is possibly TRBD1 (6 bases). Germline V gene data show CDR1 as DFQATT and CDR2 as SNEGSKA (reference sequence). V was cut by 5 bases and J by 1 base, with 11 bases left in between. The length of the CDR3 is 13 residues. CDR3 protein: CSASGHSNTEAFF. In nucleotides, the CDR3 is TGCAGTGCTTCGGGACATTCGAACACTGAAGCTTTCTTT.

With regard to this clonotype: Without the conserved terminal phenylalanine or tryptophan, this CDR3 likely stems from a read error. The genes are TRBV4-1 and TRBJ1-2, with unresolved D. Germline V lookup: CDR1 MGHRA, CDR2 YSYEKL. The length of the CDR3 is 14 residues. V was pared by 0 bases and J by 2 bases, with 7 bases between. CDR3 region: CASSQDSRNYGYTY. The CDR3 nucleotides read TGCGCCAGCAGCCAAGACTCAAGAAACTATGGCTACACCTAC.

At least ten counts were recorded for this clonotype. The gene calls are TRBV30 and TRBJ1-1; the D gene is possibly TRBD1 (6 bases). Trimming removed 4 bases at V and 3 bases at J, with 21 bases between. From germline, CDR1 is GTSNPN and CDR2 SVGIG (reference sequence). The CDR3 is made up of 16 amino acids. CDR3 coding DNA: TGTGCCTGGACCCTTACGGGGGGGCGGAGGTACACTGAAGCTTTCTTT. Translating gives CAWTLTGGRRYTEAFF. Combining the CDR3 with reference TRBV30 and TRBJ1-1 gives the whole variable domain SQTIHQWPATLVQPVGSPLSLECTVEGTSNPNLYWYRQAAGRGLQLLFYSVGIGQISSEVPQNLSASRPQDRQFILSSKKLLLSDSGFYLCAWTLTGGRRYTEAFFGQGTRLTVV.

The table lists this clonotype with many counts. The chain is built from TRBV6-1 and TRBJ1-2; 12 nucleotides line up with TRBD1. Trimming at V came to 5 bases and at J to 4 bases, leaving 5 bases not matched to a gene. CDR1 MNHNS and CDR2 SASEGT come from the germline V gene. This CDR3 is 15 amino acids long. CDR3 in amino acids: CASSRDRGRLYGYTF. The DNA of the CDR3 is TGTGCCAGCAGTAGGGACAGGGGGCGTCTCTATGGCTACACCTTC.

In this sample, this clonotype turned up a few times. This sequence joins TRBV12-3 or TRBV12-4 and TRBJ2-2, with TRBD1 matching over 9 bases. After removal of 6 bases from V and 4 bases from J, the junction contained 9 bases not matched to a gene. The CDR3 loop spans 16 amino acids. CDR3 nucleotides: TGTGCCAGCAGCCACCGGGACAGGGTTACCACCGGGGAGCTGTTTTTT. It translates to CASSHRDRVTTGELFF.

Many counts were recorded for this clonotype. This chain links TRBV7-3 with TRBJ1-1; TRBD1 might be the D (6 bases). This CDR3 contains 15 residues. The germline V and J ends were trimmed by 8 bases and 4 bases, with 20 bases remaining between them. Germline V gene lookup returns CDR1 SGHTA and CDR2 FQGTGA. This CDR3 is CASYRAKLPITEAFF. For the CDR3, the DNA is TGTGCCAGCTACAGGGCAAAGTTGCCGATCACTGAAGCTTTCTTT.